The clone carrying this TCR beta chain was seen ten or more times. Purified naive CD4+ T cells were depleted of CD25+ Tregs. Semi-nested PCR with Nested Universal Primer A followed constant-region reverse priming of full-length variable regions. MiXCR, run by TCRdb on the 5' RACE reads, gives a single entry per CDR3 protein. Among nearly 55,000 distinct CDR3 sequences listed, about 24% were seen once. Material for sequencing was tumor-infiltrating naive CD4+ T cells sorted from the breast tumor. Described subset: naive CD4+ T cells, CD4+CD45RA+CD25-. This receptor was identified in a female donor with breast cancer.

This CDR3 reads CASSFRDRGGYTF. CDR3 DNA sequence: TGTGCCAGCAGTTTCCGGGACAGGGGGGGCTACACCTTC. V and J are TRBV12-3 or TRBV12-4 and TRBJ1-2; 11 bases are a match to TRBD1. The V and J ends lost 3 bases and 8 bases, in that order; junction bases with no gene match: 2. The CDR3 is made up of 13 amino acids.